A selection of T cell receptor beta chains follows, all from one sample in a study of control samples from healthy donors and cancer patients. The protocol was immunoSEQ multiplex PCR, while the TCRdb copy is restricted to in-frame clones and leaves out a portion. Here the sample spans around 180,000 clones, about 90% being singletons. Sequencing was performed on blood. These receptors were taken from a woman between 35 and 50 years old in good health. CDR3s include the opening cysteine and the closing phenylalanine or tryptophan. Each record gives: clone size, D gene, J gene, V gene, CDR3 protein, CDR3 DNA. The D gene is left open where the match is weak. Clone size is stated in some rows and not others, as once, few, many or a class when expanded.

NA | TRBD2 | TRBJ2-5 | TRBV29-1 | CSVDGGGAQETQYF | TGCAGCGTTGATGGCGGGGGGGCACAAGAGACCCAGTACTTC
once | NA | TRBJ2-3 | TRBV4-1 | CASSQVAVDGGTQYF | TGCGCCAGCAGCCAAGTGGCGGTGGACGGGGGTACGCAGTATTTT
NA | NA | TRBJ1-2 | TRBV19 | CASSGPGQGLYGYTF | TGTGCCAGTAGTGGACCGGGACAAGGCCTCTATGGCTACACCTTC
NA | TRBD1 | TRBJ1-6 | TRBV7-9 | CASSLGTGDSPLHF | TGTGCCAGCAGCCTGGGGACAGGCGATTCACCCCTCCACTTT
NA | NA | TRBJ1-3 | TRBV19 | CASSGGSGNTIYF | TGTGCCAGTAGCGGGGGGTCTGGAAACACCATATATTTT
NA | NA | TRBJ2-1 | TRBV3-1/TRBV3-2 | CASSQEPDFTQGQFF | TGTGCCAGCAGCCAGGAGCCCGACTTCACTCAGGGTCAGTTCTTC
NA | TRBD2 | TRBJ2-1 | TRBV4-1 | CASSQRSDGGIYNEQFF | TGCGCCAGCAGCCAACGATCTGACGGGGGGATCTACAATGAGCAGTTCTTC
NA | TRBD2 | TRBJ2-7 | TRBV20-1 | CSASRLAGGPNEQYF | TGCAGTGCTAGTCGGCTAGCGGGGGGCCCCAACGAGCAGTACTTC
NA | NA | TRBJ1-2 | TRBV18 | CASSSVVGLTAETYGYTF | TGTGCCAGCTCATCTGTTGTCGGTTTGACTGCCGAAACCTATGGCTACACCTTC
NA | TRBD1 | TRBJ1-1 | TRBV15 | CATSLDRVLMEAFF | TGTGCCACCAGCCTCGACAGGGTCTTGATGGAAGCTTTCTTT